This T cell receptor beta chain was captured by sequencing in a study of T cells after posttransplantation cyclophosphamide (dated by TCRdb to the mid-2010s). For the study in its entirety: Using TRB sequencing, the study followed how the T cell repertoire rebuilt after myeloablative bone marrow transplantation with posttransplantation cyclophosphamide given as GVHD prophylaxis. Antigen receptor sequencing was done on samples from roughly 35 PTCy-treated patients and from over 15 related bone marrow donors of those patients. Blood from all 35 or so PTCy patients with 1-year posttransplant specimens was subjected to TRB sequencing. In 3 patients, TRB sequencing was also performed on up to 3 more blood samples taken 2 to 5.2 years after transplant, and in several patients, pretransplant blood was also TRB-sequenced. Because TRA and TRB clonality correlated tightly in 8 to 10 samples, the subsequent TCR analyses were limited to TRB only. Public TRB sequences were searched against a database of over 3,600 sequences associated with responses to pathogens, tumor antigens, self-antigens and alloantigens.

Genomic DNA was used for TRB sequencing, which was performed with the immunoSEQ assay at survey resolution or with the hsTCRB kit. From the authors' description of their analysis: The immunoSEQ software was used for initial read processing, and the LymphoSeq R package was used for repertoire analyses. Clonality was calculated as 1 minus normalized Shannon entropy, and the Gini coefficient was also calculated for each TRB dataset. Phenotypes of unsorted samples were inferred by mapping TRB sequences from sorted subsets of the recipient or donor onto unsorted samples of the same recipient. This immuneACCESS table, as held by TCRdb, lists in-frame sequences with V and J called but not all clones. Of the missing ones, under half trace to an unresolved V gene in checked studies; the others have no known cause. V, J and clone size are taken as reported in that table, and D and trimming were inferred from the DNA itself. The sample data list 30,000 to 40,000 clones, and 80% to 90% of these were observed just once. The top ten constitute 14% to 15% of the sample.

What the study reported, not specific to this receptor: Across 40 to 55 patients, TRB clonality was highly associated with recipient CMV seropositivity and CMV reactivation, and PTCy diversity was similar to diversity in CNI/methotrexate controls. Donor-recipient similarity was low at 1-2 months but increased during the first year, and donor CD8+ memory clones often dominated later blood repertoires. The TRB repertoires of T cells infiltrating skin or GI tract showed only limited overlap with the TRB repertoires of T cells in blood.

According to the germline V gene, CDR1 reads LGHNA and CDR2 reads YNFKEQ. The CDR3 contains 17 residues, cysteine and phenylalanine counted. The only DNA kept is the CDR3, 51 bases in frame from the first base. The junction shows trimming of 0 bases on V and 7 bases on J, and the gene matches do not reach 13 bases of it. With respect to this clone: The antigen it recognizes is unknown. Base qualities are missing; no much larger clone stands one base away.

PTCy-treated patients were drawn from a prospective multi-institutional clinical trial. Peripheral blood and bone marrow mononuclear cells were isolated by Ficoll-Hypaque density centrifugation and cryopreserved. The specimen sequenced was PBMCs. The chain is encoded by TRBV4-2 joined to TRBJ1-2, with 8 bases in between that match TRBD1. This receptor was identified in a woman aged 40 to 50 with a blood cancer, CMV-positive, and with a related stem cell donor. The DNA sequence is given as TGTGCCAGCAGCCAAGATGAGAGGCGGACAGGGTTTGGTGGCTACACCTTC. Translated, it reads CASSQDERRTGFGGYTF.